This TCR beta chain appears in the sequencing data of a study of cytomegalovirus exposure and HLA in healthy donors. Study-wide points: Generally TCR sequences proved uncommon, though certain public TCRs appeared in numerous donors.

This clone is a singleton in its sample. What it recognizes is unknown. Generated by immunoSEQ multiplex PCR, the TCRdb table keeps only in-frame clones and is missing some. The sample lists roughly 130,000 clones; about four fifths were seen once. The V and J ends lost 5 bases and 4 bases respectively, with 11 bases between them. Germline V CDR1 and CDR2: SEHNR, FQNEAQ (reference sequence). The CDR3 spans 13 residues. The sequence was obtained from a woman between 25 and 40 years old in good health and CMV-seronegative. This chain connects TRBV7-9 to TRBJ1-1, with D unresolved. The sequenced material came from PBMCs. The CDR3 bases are TGTGCCAGCAGCCCCCCGGGTAGCACTGAAGCTTTCTTT. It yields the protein CASSPPGSTEAFF.